What follows are 27 T cell receptor beta chains derived from one specimen sequenced in a study of blood T cell repertoires in COVID-19. Assay: immunoSEQ multiplex PCR; the TCRdb copy retains only in-frame clones and omits some. The sample contains 130,000 to 150,000 clones, 80% of which appear only once. Sequencing was done on a sample of peripheral blood. These receptors all stem from an older man who had recovered from COVID-19.

The chain recombines TRBV7-9 with TRBJ1-1; D ambiguous. The CDR3 covers 12 residues. CDR1 is SEHNR and CDR2 is FQNEAQ in the germline V gene (reference sequence). V was cut by 1 base and J by 4 bases, with 4 bases left in between. The CDR3 sequence is CASSLESTEAFF. The CDR3 coding sequence is TGTGCCAGCAGCTTAGAGAGCACTGAAGCTTTCTTT.

The chain combines TRBV21-1 with TRBJ1-1. TRBV21-1 corresponds to a pseudogene. The CDR3 covers 11 residues. The CDR3 coding sequence is TGTGCCACCCTTTTCGGCACTGAAGCTTTCTTT. Its translation: CATLFGTEAFF.

The chain employs TRBV27 and TRBJ2-1; maybe TRBD2 (5 bases). The germline CDR1 and CDR2 sequences are MNHEY and SMNVEV (reference sequence). This CDR3 is 13 amino acids long. With 0 bases removed from V and 6 bases from J, the gap between germline ends came to 6 bases. The CDR3 spells CASSLSRGNEQFF. CDR3 DNA sequence: TGTGCCAGCAGTTTATCCCGGGGCAATGAGCAGTTCTTC.

This clone was observed a handful of times. The genes are TRBV3-1 (or the pseudogene TRBV3-2) and TRBJ2-1, with D tentatively TRBD2 (6 bases). CDR3 size: 13 residues. Germline V CDR1 and CDR2: LGHDT, YNNKEL (reference sequence). V was clipped by 5 bases and J by 4 bases, with 9 bases between them. CDR3 sequence: CASSSGGYNEQFF. The CDR3 DNA follows: TGTGCCAGCAGCTCAGGAGGGTACAATGAGCAGTTCTTC.

J is TRBJ2-2 and V is TRBV28; possibly TRBD2 for D (6 bases). There are 14 residues in the CDR3. V gave up 11 bases and J gave up 0 bases, with 13 bases separating them. The germline CDR1 and CDR2 sequences are MDHEN and SYDVKM. In DNA, the CDR3 is TGTGCCTCGCGGGGCAGTTCGAACACCGGGGAGCTGTTTTTT. This sequence encodes CASRGSSNTGELFF.

The chain combines TRBV27 with TRBJ1-4, with 7 bases lining up with TRBD1. V lost 5 bases, J lost 8 bases, and 11 bases stayed unmatched. There are 15 residues in the CDR3. Germline V gene lookup returns CDR1 MNHEY and CDR2 SMNVEV (reference sequence). The CDR3 DNA follows: TGTGCCAGCAGTCCGGGACAGAGACTGGGGGAAAAACTGTTTTTT. This codes for CASSPGQRLGEKLFF.

This sequence joins TRBV6-5 and TRBJ1-1; no clear D gene. Germline V CDR1 and CDR2: MNHEY, SVGAGI. Trimming shortened V by 6 bases and J by 3 bases, and 11 bases separated the two germline ends. The CDR3 is made up of 13 amino acids. The chain's CDR3 is CASSPYEDTEAFF. As DNA, the CDR3 is TGTGCCAGCAGCCCGTATGAGGACACTGAAGCTTTCTTT.

The chain has TRBV19 and TRBJ2-2; unclear D gene. This CDR3 region has 12 residues. CDR1 is LNHDA, CDR2 SQIVND, per germline (reference sequence). V shed 2 bases and J shed 7 bases, with 5 bases lying between them. CDR3 nucleotides: TGTGCCAGTAGTATATACAGCGGGGAGCTGTTTTTT. Translating it yields CASSIYSGELFF.

The chain employs TRBV23-1 and TRBJ1-5; D uncertain. TRBV23-1 is known as an ORF, though its function is uncertain. Trimming took 8 bases from V and 1 from J, leaving 12 bases between them. The CDR3 has 14 amino acids. The chain's CDR3 is CASGSEVSNQPQHF. CDR3 nucleotides: TGCGCCAGCGGTTCCGAGGTAAGCAATCAGCCCCAGCATTTT.

This clone has a handful of counts. V and J are TRBV12-5 and TRBJ2-7, with 9 bases lining up with TRBD2. Per germline, CDR1 LGHNT and CDR2 FRNRAP. V lost 3 bases and J lost 2; bases outside the gene matches: 2. This CDR3 region has 14 residues. This CDR3 reads CASGFLAGAYEQYF. CDR3 in DNA: TGTGCTAGTGGTTTCTTAGCGGGGGCCTACGAGCAGTACTTC. The whole variable domain, remainder taken from reference TRBV12-5 and TRBJ2-7, is DARVTQTPRHKVTEMGQEVTMRCQPILGHNTVFWYRQTMMQGLELLAYFRNRAPLDDSGMPKDRFSAEMPDATLATLKIQPSEPRDSAVYFCASGFLAGAYEQYFGPGTRLTVT.

The rearrangement uses TRBV11-2 and TRBJ1-2, with 9 bases lining up with TRBD1. The V and J ends lost 3 bases and 3 bases, in that order; junction bases with no gene match: 2. The CDR3 length is 14 residues. Per the germline V gene, CDR1 is SGHAT and CDR2 is FQNNGV. The CDR3 DNA follows: TGTGCCAGCAGCTTGGGACAGGGACACTATGGCTACACCTTC. It is translated as CASSLGQGHYGYTF.

V is TRBV3-1 (or the pseudogene TRBV3-2) and J is TRBJ2-1; weak D call: TRBD1 (6 bases). CDR3 length: 15 amino acids. Trimming stripped 0 bases from V and 11 bases from J, with 17 bases between. Per germline, CDR1 LGHDT and CDR2 YNNKEL (reference sequence). CDR3 bases: TGTGCCAGCAGCCAAGATCTTTGGACAGAAAGTCAGCAGTTCTTC. Its translation: CASSQDLWTESQQFF.

The chain recombines TRBV4-3 with TRBJ1-5, with a weak D call TRBD1 (6 bases). The germline V and J ends were trimmed by 0 bases and 4 bases, with 10 bases remaining between them. From germline, CDR1 is LGHNA and CDR2 YSLEER. This CDR3 has 15 residues. DNA of the CDR3: TGCGCCAGCAGCCAAGATCGGACAGTGAATCAGCCCCAGCATTTT. Protein product: CASSQDRTVNQPQHF.

V and J are TRBV3-1 (or the pseudogene TRBV3-2) and TRBJ2-2, with unresolved D. V was trimmed by 1 base and J by 6 bases, leaving 6 bases between them. The germline gives CDR1 LGHDT, CDR2 YNNKEL (reference sequence). CDR3 length: 13 amino acids. In DNA form, the CDR3 reads TGTGCCAGCAGCCAAGTTGAGTCCGGGGAGCTGTTTTTT. It specifies CASSQVESGELFF.

The V gene is TRBV7-2, the J gene TRBJ2-7, with 8 bases fitting TRBD1. Germline V gene data show CDR1 as SGHTA and CDR2 as FQGNSA. This CDR3 region has 15 residues. After removal of 3 bases from V and 10 bases from J, the junction contained 14 bases not matched to a gene. CDR3 in amino acids: CASSFDQGARGSQYF. The CDR3 bases are TGTGCCAGCAGCTTTGATCAGGGGGCACGGGGTAGTCAGTACTTC.

The chain is built from TRBV27 and TRBJ2-1; 7 bases align to TRBD2. Germline CDR1 and CDR2: MNHEY and SMNVEV (reference sequence). V lost 4 bases, J lost 12 bases, and 12 bases stayed unmatched. The CDR3 is 14 amino acids. As DNA, the CDR3 is TGTGCCAGCAGTTCCGGACTAGGTGGCTACAGGCAGTTCTTC. Protein product: CASSSGLGGYRQFF.

The rearrangement joins TRBV27 to TRBJ2-7, with D perhaps TRBD1 (5 bases). V was clipped by 5 bases and J by 3 bases, with 17 bases between them. Looked up from germline, CDR1 is MNHEY and CDR2 is SMNVEV (reference sequence). This CDR3 has 15 residues. CDR3 bases: TGTGCCAGCAGTCCCCAAGCGACAGCCTACTACGAGCAGTACTTC. Translated: CASSPQATAYYEQYF.

This chain connects TRBV30 to TRBJ1-3; D is perhaps TRBD1 (5 bases). Germline lookup yields CDR1 GTSNPN and CDR2 SVGIG (reference sequence). The CDR3 length is 15 residues. V dropped 0 bases and J dropped 2 bases, with 11 bases sitting between them. The CDR3 protein is CAWSVLQGPGNTIYF. CDR3 in DNA: TGTGCCTGGAGTGTTCTCCAGGGCCCTGGAAACACCATATATTTT.

In its sample, this clone was seen a few times. The chain is built from TRBV5-1 and TRBJ2-1, with 7 bases identical to TRBD1. The CDR3 is 14 residues long. Germline assignment: CDR1 SGHRS and CDR2 YFSETQ. Losses at the gene ends were 7 bases for V and 1 base for J; bases not matched to a gene: 5. The CDR3 loop is CASQQGQSYNEQFF. The CDR3 DNA sequence: TGCGCCAGCCAACAGGGACAGTCCTACAATGAGCAGTTCTTC. The whole variable domain, remainder taken from reference TRBV5-1 and TRBJ2-1, is KAGVTQTPRYLIKTRGQQVTLSCSPISGHRSVSWYQQTPGQGLQFLFEYFSETQRNKGNFPGRFSGRQFSNSRSEMNVSTLELGDSALYLCASQQGQSYNEQFFGPGTRLTVL.

This chain links TRBV5-4 with TRBJ1-1, with TRBD1 identical over 8 bases. The trim removed 3 bases at V and 5 bases at J, leaving 12 bases unmatched. Germline CDR1 and CDR2: SGHNT and YYREEE (reference sequence). The CDR3 consists of 16 residues. The DNA of the CDR3 is TGTGCCAGCAGCTCGGGGGGAGGACAGGGTAGGACTGAAGCTTTCTTT. Translation: CASSSGGGQGRTEAFF. The full variable domain, its missing parts supplied by reference TRBV5-4 and TRBJ1-1, is ETGVTQSPTHLIKTRGQQVTLRCSSQSGHNTVSWYQQALGQGPQFIFQYYREEENGRGNFPPRFSGLQFPNYSSELNVNALELDDSALYLCASSSGGGQGRTEAFFGQGTRLTVV.

The rearrangement joins TRBV2 to TRBJ2-7; D is uncertain. V was trimmed by 5 bases and J by 1 base, leaving 15 bases between them. Germline V gene lookup returns CDR1 SNHLY and CDR2 FYNNEI. This CDR3 is 15 amino acids long. The CDR3 loop reads CASSLNYPASYEQYF. CDR3 bases: TGTGCCAGCAGTCTGAACTATCCGGCGTCCTACGAGCAGTACTTC.

The chain recombines TRBV9 with TRBJ2-3; TRBD2 agrees at 13 bases. Germline V CDR1 and CDR2: SGDLS, YYNGEE. CDR3 size: 20 residues. Trimming at V came to 2 bases and at J to 4 bases, leaving 16 bases not matched to a gene. Written as DNA, the CDR3 is TGTGCCAGCAGCGTCCTTTCGGGGACTAGCGGGAATCAACTGGCAGATACGCAGTATTTT. It is translated as CASSVLSGTSGNQLADTQYF.

The gene calls are TRBV7-9 and TRBJ2-5; D unclear. V was cut by 1 base and J by 1 base, with 7 bases left in between. The length of the CDR3 is 14 residues. CDR1 is SEHNR, CDR2 FQNEAQ, per germline (reference sequence). The CDR3 reads CASSLVPSQETQYF. CDR3 nucleotides: TGTGCCAGCAGCTTAGTCCCCAGCCAAGAGACCCAGTACTTC.

This clone was detected a few times. This sequence joins TRBV7-2 and TRBJ2-5; 7 nucleotides match TRBD2. Germline lookup yields CDR1 SGHTA and CDR2 FQGNSA. V shed 1 base and J 4 bases; nucleotides not matched to a gene: 12. This CDR3 contains 17 residues. The CDR3 region is CASSLDSFRGRGETQYF. In nucleotides, the CDR3 is TGTGCCAGCAGCTTAGACTCTTTTAGAGGGAGGGGAGAGACCCAGTACTTC.

J is TRBJ2-2 and V is TRBV10-2, with 15 bases aligning to TRBD2. Germline-derived CDR1 and CDR2 are WSHSY and SAAADI. This CDR3 comprises 22 residues. V trimming: 4 bases; J trimming: 1 base; junction bases outside the gene matches: 16. The CDR3 region has the DNA TGCGCCAGCAGTGGAAGACGCAGGACTAGCGGGAGGGTCTTGGGGAACACCGGGGAGCTGTTTTTT. This sequence encodes CASSGRRRTSGRVLGNTGELFF.

The chain links TRBV2 to TRBJ2-3, with 8 positions matching TRBD2. Trimming cost V 2 bases and J 2 bases; bases outside gene matches: 6. There are 16 residues in the CDR3. CDR1 is SNHLY, CDR2 FYNNEI, per germline. The CDR3 region is CASSEFAGGSTDTQYF. In nucleotides, the CDR3 is TGTGCCAGCAGTGAATTCGCGGGGGGCTCCACAGATACGCAGTATTTT.

The table lists this clone with a count of one. The chain recombines TRBV27 with TRBJ2-2, with a possible D match to TRBD1 (5 bases). Per the germline V gene, CDR1 is MNHEY and CDR2 is SMNVEV (reference sequence). CDR3 length: 15 amino acids. Trimming stripped 3 bases from V and 1 base from J, with 9 bases between. CDR3 amino acids: CASSFARVNTGELFF. DNA of the CDR3: TGTGCCAGCAGTTTCGCCAGGGTGAACACCGGGGAGCTGTTTTTT.